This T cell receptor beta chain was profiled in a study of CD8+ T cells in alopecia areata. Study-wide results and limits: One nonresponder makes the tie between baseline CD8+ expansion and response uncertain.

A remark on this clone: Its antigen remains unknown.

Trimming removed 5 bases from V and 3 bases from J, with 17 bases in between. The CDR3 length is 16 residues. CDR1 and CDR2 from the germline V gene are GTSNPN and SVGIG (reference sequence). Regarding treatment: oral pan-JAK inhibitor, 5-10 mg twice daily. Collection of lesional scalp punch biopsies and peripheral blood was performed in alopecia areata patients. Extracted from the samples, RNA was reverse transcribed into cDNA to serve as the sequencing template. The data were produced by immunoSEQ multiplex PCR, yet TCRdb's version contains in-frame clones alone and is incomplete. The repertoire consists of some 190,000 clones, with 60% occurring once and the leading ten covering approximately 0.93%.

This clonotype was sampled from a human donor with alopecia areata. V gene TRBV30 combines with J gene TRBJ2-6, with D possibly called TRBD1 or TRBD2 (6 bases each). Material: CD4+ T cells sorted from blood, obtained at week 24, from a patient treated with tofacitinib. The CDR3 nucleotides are TGTGCCTGGGCCGCCAACAGGGACTTTGGGGCCAACGTCCTGACTTTC. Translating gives CAWAANRDFGANVLTF.